These T cell receptor beta chains were read from a single sample in a study of T-cell reconstitution after alpha-beta-depleted transplantation in children. One entry per CDR3 protein, called by TCRdb with MiXCR from the PCR reads. The sample includes a few hundred thousand distinct CDR3 sequences, around 12% of them seen just once. The material sequenced was PBMCs from the stem cell graft donor, taken from the stem cell graft. These receptors were obtained from a human donor who donated a stem cell graft to a child with combined immunodeficiency. The CDR3 runs from the conserved cysteine through the conserved F or W. Each record gives: V gene, CDR3 length, J gene, clone size, D gene, CDR3 DNA, CDR3 protein. D genes are given only for firm matches. The size field is filled for only some rows; it gives once, few, many or a size class.

v_gene: TRBV4-3
len: 19
j_gene: TRBJ2-3
abundance: few
d_gene: TRBD2
CDR3nt: TGCGCCAGCAGCCAACTAGCGGGAGGTACGACTCGGGGCACAGATACGCAGTATTTT
CDR3aa: CASSQLAGGTTRGTDTQYF

v_gene: TRBV10-3
len: 17
j_gene: TRBJ2-7
abundance: few
d_gene: -
CDR3nt: TGTGCCATCAGTGAGTCCCGGTCACAGGGAAGCTCCTACGAGCAGTACTTC
CDR3aa: CAISESRSQGSSYEQYF

v_gene: TRBV7-9
len: 15
j_gene: TRBJ2-1
abundance: many
d_gene: -
CDR3nt: TGTGCCAGCAGCTTAGTGATCCTAGGGGTTGATGAGCAGTTCTTC
CDR3aa: CASSLVILGVDEQFF

v_gene: TRBV16
len: 15
j_gene: TRBJ2-1
abundance: -
d_gene: -
CDR3nt: TGTGCCAGCAGCTCCAGGCCGGACAGTTACAATGAGCAGTTCTTC
CDR3aa: CASSSRPDSYNEQFF

v_gene: TRBV12-3/TRBV12-4
len: 14
j_gene: TRBJ2-1
abundance: many
d_gene: TRBD2
CDR3nt: TGTGCCAGCAGTCTAGCGGGACTCTACAATGAGCAGTTCTTC
CDR3aa: CASSLAGLYNEQFF

v_gene: TRBV7-9
len: 15
j_gene: TRBJ2-2
abundance: -
d_gene: -
CDR3nt: TGTGCCAGCAGCTTAGTGGGGGTCAACACCGGGGAGCTGTTTTTT
CDR3aa: CASSLVGVNTGELFF

v_gene: TRBV6-5
len: 15
j_gene: TRBJ2-4
abundance: few
d_gene: -
CDR3nt: TGTACCAGCAGTCACAACAGGAAGAGGAGAAACATTCAGTACTTC
CDR3aa: CTSSHNRKRRNIQYF

v_gene: TRBV12-3/TRBV12-4
len: 13
j_gene: TRBJ2-7
abundance: -
d_gene: -
CDR3nt: TGTGCCAGCAGTTTCTCGGCCGGGGATGGGGGGTACTTC
CDR3aa: CASSFSAGDGGYF

v_gene: TRBV4-3
len: 15
j_gene: TRBJ2-1
abundance: few
d_gene: -
CDR3nt: TGCGCCAGCAGCCAAGATGCGGGGGCGTACAATGAGCAGTTCTTC
CDR3aa: CASSQDAGAYNEQFF

v_gene: TRBV12-3/TRBV12-4
len: 18
j_gene: TRBJ2-2
abundance: few
d_gene: TRBD2
CDR3nt: TGTGCCAGAAGGACTAGCGGGGCGGCAAGAGTCAACACCGGGGAGCTGTTTTTT
CDR3aa: CARRTSGAARVNTGELFF

v_gene: TRBV12-3/TRBV12-4
len: 13
j_gene: TRBJ2-5
abundance: -
d_gene: -
CDR3nt: TGTGCCAGCAGTCGAACAAAAGAAGAGACCCAGTACTTC
CDR3aa: CASSRTKEETQYF

v_gene: TRBV7-8
len: 14
j_gene: TRBJ2-7
abundance: once
d_gene: -
CDR3nt: TGTGCCAGCAGCTTATGGGGGGATGCAAACGAGCAGTACTTC
CDR3aa: CASSLWGDANEQYF

v_gene: TRBV2
len: 13
j_gene: TRBJ1-2
abundance: many
d_gene: -
CDR3nt: TGTGCCAGCAGTACTGGGGGCATCTATGGCTACACCTTC
CDR3aa: CASSTGGIYGYTF

v_gene: TRBV27
len: 15
j_gene: TRBJ2-7
abundance: -
d_gene: TRBD2
CDR3nt: TGTGCCAGCAGGATAGATAGCGGGGGGCATAGGGAGCAGTACTTC
CDR3aa: CASRIDSGGHREQYF

v_gene: TRBV12-3/TRBV12-4
len: 16
j_gene: TRBJ1-2
abundance: many
d_gene: -
CDR3nt: TGTGCCAGCAGGTTGGGTTGGGGACGCACAGGGAAGGGCTACACCTTC
CDR3aa: CASRLGWGRTGKGYTF

v_gene: TRBV24-1
len: 13
j_gene: TRBJ2-5
abundance: -
d_gene: -
CDR3nt: TGTGCCACCAGTGATTCGGCTCAAGAGACCCAGTACTTC
CDR3aa: CATSDSAQETQYF

v_gene: TRBV6-2/TRBV6-3
len: 16
j_gene: TRBJ2-5
abundance: -
d_gene: TRBD2
CDR3nt: TGTGCCGCACAAAAGGGACTAGCGGGAGGGGAGGAGACCCAGTACTTC
CDR3aa: CAAQKGLAGGEETQYF